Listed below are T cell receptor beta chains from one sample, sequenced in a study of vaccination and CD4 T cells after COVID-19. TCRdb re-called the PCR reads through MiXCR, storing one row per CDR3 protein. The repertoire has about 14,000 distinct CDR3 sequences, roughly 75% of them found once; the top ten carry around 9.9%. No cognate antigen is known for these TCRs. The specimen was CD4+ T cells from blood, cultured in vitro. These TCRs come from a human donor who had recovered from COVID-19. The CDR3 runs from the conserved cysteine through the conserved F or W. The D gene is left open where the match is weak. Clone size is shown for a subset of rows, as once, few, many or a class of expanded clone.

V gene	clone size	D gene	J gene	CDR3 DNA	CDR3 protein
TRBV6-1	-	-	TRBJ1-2	TGTGCCAGCATGGGACCGGGCGCGGGTGGCTACACCTTC	CASMGPGAGGYTF
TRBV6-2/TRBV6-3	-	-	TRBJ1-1	TGTGCCAGCAGTTACGTGACAGTGGGGCACACTGAAGCTTTCTTT	CASSYVTVGHTEAFF
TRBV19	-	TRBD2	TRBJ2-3	TGTGCCAGTAGTATAGCGCGACTAGCGGGAAAGGCAGATACGCAGTATTTT	CASSIARLAGKADTQYF
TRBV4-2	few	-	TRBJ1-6	TGTGCCAGCAGCCAAGGAGTAGGGTGGTCACCCCTCCACTTT	CASSQGVGWSPLHF
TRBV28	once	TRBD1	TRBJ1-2	TGTGCCAGCACCAGGGGGGACAGATTCTATGGCTACACCTTC	CASTRGDRFYGYTF
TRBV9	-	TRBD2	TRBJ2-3	TGTGCCAGCAGCGTAGGGCGGGAGCGGTATTATACGCAGTATTTT	CASSVGRERYYTQYF
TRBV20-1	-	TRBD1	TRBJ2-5	TGCAGTGCTAGAGGAGCGGGTTCCGGGACAGGTCAAGAGACCCAGTACTTC	CSARGAGSGTGQETQYF
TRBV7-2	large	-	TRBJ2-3	TGTGCCAGCAGCTTAGTCCCTCCGGGAGTCTCAGATACGCAGTATTTT	CASSLVPPGVSDTQYF
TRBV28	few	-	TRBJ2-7	TGTGCCAGCAGTTTACAGGGTGGGGAGCAGTACTTC	CASSLQGGEQYF
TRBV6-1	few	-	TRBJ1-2	TGTGCCAGCGGAAATAGCATTCGGTTCGGCTACACCTTC	CASGNSIRFGYTF
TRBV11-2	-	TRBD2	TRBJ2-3	TGTGCCAGCAGCTGGACTAGCGGGAGTACAGATACGCAGTATTTT	CASSWTSGSTDTQYF
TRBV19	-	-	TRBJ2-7	TGTGCCAGTAGCCGAGACAGGGTATCCGCCGGGGGCTACGAGCAGTACTTC	CASSRDRVSAGGYEQYF
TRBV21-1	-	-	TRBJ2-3	TGTGCCAGCAACCCAGTGGGGCCGCAGACACAAGATACGCAGTATTTT	CASNPVGPQTQDTQYF
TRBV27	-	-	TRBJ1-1	TGTGCCAGCAGTTCCCCCTTTAACCCCGAAGCTTTCTTT	CASSSPFNPEAFF
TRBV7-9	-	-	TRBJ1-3	TGTGCCAGCGCGGGCAGGTACTCTGGAAACACCATATATTTT	CASAGRYSGNTIYF
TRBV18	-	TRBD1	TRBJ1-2	TGTGCCAGCTCACCAGGGACAGACAACTATGGCTACACCTTC	CASSPGTDNYGYTF
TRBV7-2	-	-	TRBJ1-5	TGTGCCAGCAGCTTAGAGGCTCCGTCAAATCAGCCCCAGCATTTT	CASSLEAPSNQPQHF
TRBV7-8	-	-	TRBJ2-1	TGTGCCAGCAGCGAACGGACTATCAATGAGCAGTTCTTC	CASSERTINEQFF
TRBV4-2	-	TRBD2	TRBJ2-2	TGTGCCAGCAGCCGGGAGACTAGCGGGAACACCGGGGAGCTGTTTTTT	CASSRETSGNTGELFF
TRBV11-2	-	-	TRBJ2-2	TGTGCCAGCAGCTTAGTCGCAGGGAGTGCCGGGGAGCTGTTTTTT	CASSLVAGSAGELFF